A single sample gave rise to the 27 T cell receptor beta chains below, sequenced in a study of metastatic and nonmetastatic thyroid tumors (TCRdb year 2020). Library generation was performed with PCR. These reads were obtained on an Illumina HiSeq 4000. Starting from the raw public reads, TCRdb applied fastp trimming at Q25, assembled clones with MiXCR and retained in-frame beta chains. Present in this sample are more than 6,000 clones, approximately 33% of which were seen just once. The top ten hold more than 10% of the sample. No patient had received any treatment before thyroid surgery. The sample comprised adjacent normal tissue. The receptors stem from a female donor with papillary thyroid cancer or a benign thyroid nodule (not recorded which). Some clones in this sample may be carry-over from other donors' samples.

The rearrangement uses TRBV6-4 and TRBJ2-3, with D perhaps matching TRBD2 (7 bases). CDR3 size: 16 residues. Germline CDR1 and CDR2: MRHNA and SNTAGT. Deletions cut 7 bases from V and 1 base from J, with 18 bases between. CDR3 sequence reads: CASNWGRGAGTDTQYF. DNA for the CDR3: TGTGCCAGCAATTGGGGGAGGGGGGCAGGCACAGATACGCAGTATTTT.

The rearrangement links TRBV20-1 to TRBJ2-1, with D possibly TRBD2 on 6 matching bases. This CDR3 is built from 17 residues. Germline lookup yields CDR1 DFQATT and CDR2 SNEGSKA (reference sequence). Trimming took 6 bases from V and 0 from J, leaving 21 bases between them. The DNA of the CDR3 is TGCAGTGCCAGCAGCTTGAATTTGGGGGGCTCCTACAATGAGCAGTTCTTC. Its protein product is CSASSLNLGGSYNEQFF.

The chain employs TRBV14 and TRBJ2-1; 7 nucleotides match TRBD2. The ends lost 1 base at V and 2 bases at J; junction bases unmatched: 5. Germline assignment: CDR1 SGHDN and CDR2 FVKESK. This CDR3 has 16 residues. CDR3: CASSQVGGSAYNEQFF. The CDR3 DNA reads as TGTGCCAGCAGCCAAGTCGGGGGGAGCGCCTACAATGAGCAGTTCTTC.

The chain has TRBV11-2 and TRBJ2-1; D unresolved. Per germline, CDR1 SGHAT and CDR2 FQNNGV. The CDR3 has 13 amino acids. The germline V and J ends were trimmed by 2 bases and 4 bases, with 6 bases remaining between them. CDR3 in DNA: TGTGCCAGCAGCTTACCCGGGTACAATGAGCAGTTCTTC. Protein: CASSLPGYNEQFF.

The chain is built from TRBV13 and TRBJ1-1, with D tentatively TRBD1 (5 bases). Deletions cut 4 bases from V and 5 bases from J, with 11 bases between. CDR3 length equals 13 residues. Per germline, CDR1 PRHDT and CDR2 FYEKMQ (reference sequence). Here the CDR3 reads CASSSWGGTEAFF. The CDR3 nucleotides are TGTGCCAGCAGCTCTTGGGGGGGGACTGAAGCTTTCTTT.

This clone showed up many times. This rearrangement joins TRBV4-1 to TRBJ2-4; tentatively, D is TRBD2 (6 bases). This CDR3 contains 15 residues. The V gene lost 3 bases and the J gene lost 0 bases, with 9 bases spanning the gap. Germline CDR1 MGHRA, CDR2 YSYEKL. The CDR3 DNA reads as TGCGCCAGCAGCCAGGGAGGATTAGCCAAAAACATTCAGTACTTC. Translation gives CASSQGGLAKNIQYF.

This clone appeared a few times. V is TRBV4-1 and J is TRBJ2-7, with a weak D call TRBD1 (6 bases). Deletions cut 5 bases from V and 6 bases from J, with 17 bases between. Germline V lookup: CDR1 MGHRA, CDR2 YSYEKL. This CDR3 has 14 amino acids. In nucleotides, the CDR3 is TGCGCCAGCAGCTTCGCGCCAGGGGTGGGCGAGCAGTACTTC. It encodes CASSFAPGVGEQYF.

The chain uses TRBV27 and TRBJ2-5, with 16 bases fitting TRBD2. Germline V CDR1 and CDR2: MNHEY, SMNVEV (reference sequence). J gave up 4 bases and V 1 base, and 12 bases lay outside the gene matches. The CDR3 length is 20 residues. CDR3 in amino acids: CASSLWGLAGGPRSRETQYF. DNA of the CDR3: TGTGCCAGCAGTTTATGGGGACTAGCGGGAGGGCCAAGGTCCCGAGAGACCCAGTACTTC.

In this sample, this clone is medium-sized. V usage is TRBV5-8 and J usage is TRBJ1-1; D unresolved. Trimming stripped 0 bases from V and 3 bases from J, with 9 bases between. Germline CDR1 reads SGHTS; CDR2 reads YDEGEE. This CDR3 comprises 14 residues. The CDR3 sequence is CASSLVRFHTEAFF. For the CDR3, the DNA is TGTGCCAGCAGCTTGGTCCGATTTCACACTGAAGCTTTCTTT.

This clone was counted ten times or more. This sequence may be a read error, since a much larger clone differs from it by one base. Here the CDR3 omits its conserved ending phenylalanine or tryptophan, so a read error is the likely source. The gene calls are TRBV20-1 and TRBJ2-7, with 7 bases lining up with TRBD1. The germline V gene has CDR1 DFQATT and CDR2 SNEGSKA (reference sequence). CDR3 size: 15 residues. J lost 3 bases, V lost 0 bases, and 8 bases had no gene match. This chain's CDR3 is CSARDRTGQDYEQYL. CDR3 coding DNA: TGCAGTGCTAGAGACCGAACCGGACAGGACTACGAGCAGTACCTC.

This clone rates as large. The CDR3 sequence: CASSYQNTQYF. The CDR3 DNA reads as TGTGCCAGCAGTTATCAAAATACGCAGTATTTT. The chain carries TRBV12-3 or TRBV12-4 and TRBJ2-3; no firm D call. The CDR3 is 11 residues long. V lost 4 bases and J 7 bases, leaving 6 bases between the germline ends.

The chain recombines TRBV28 with TRBJ2-3; TRBD1 matches 9 bases. The CDR3 contains 16 residues. Trimming cost V 5 bases and J 4 bases; bases outside gene matches: 10. Germline V lookup: CDR1 MDHEN, CDR2 SYDVKM. The CDR3 loop is CASSAGTGLVSDTQYF. The CDR3 nucleotides are TGTGCCAGCAGTGCCGGGACAGGGCTCGTCTCAGATACGCAGTATTTT.

This clone has more than one count but fewer than ten. The V gene is TRBV12-3 or TRBV12-4, the J gene TRBJ2-3, with 12 bases aligning to TRBD2. The trim removed 4 bases at V and 2 bases at J, leaving 4 bases unmatched. The length of the CDR3 is 16 residues. In DNA form, the CDR3 reads TGTGCCAGCAGTTCCCGGACTAGCGGGACCACAGATACGCAGTATTTT. Translating gives CASSSRTSGTTDTQYF.

In its sample, this clone is medium-sized. The rearrangement uses TRBV6-2 or TRBV6-3 and TRBJ2-5; TRBD1 might be the D (6 bases). The germline V gene encodes CDR1 MNHEY and CDR2 SVGEGT. The CDR3 loop spans 16 amino acids. V lost 4 bases, J lost 5 bases, and 20 bases lay in between. Written as DNA, the CDR3 is TGTGCCAGCAGTTCCCGGAAAGGGGGTAGAATGGAGACCCAGTACTTC. Its translation is CASSSRKGGRMETQYF.

This clone was counted between two and nine times. The chain uses TRBV6-4 and TRBJ2-3; D gene ambiguous. CDR3 length: 10 residues. Trimming removed 8 bases from V and 1 base from J, with 1 base in between. Looked up from germline, CDR1 is MRHNA and CDR2 is SNTAGT. The CDR3 region is CASCTDTQYF. The CDR3 DNA reads TGTGCCAGCTGCACAGATACGCAGTATTTT.

This rearrangement joins TRBV12-3 or TRBV12-4 to TRBJ2-3, with TRBD1 matching 8 bases. The CDR3 is made up of 17 amino acids. Trimming cost V 3 bases and J 6 bases; bases outside gene matches: 14. CDR3 in amino acids: CASSFQIGTGLGDTQYF. The CDR3 region has the DNA TGTGCCAGCAGTTTCCAGATCGGGACAGGCCTTGGGGATACGCAGTATTTT.

This clone is large (0.1 to 1%) within its sample. This chain uses TRBV6-1 with TRBJ2-1; D gene uncertain. The CDR3 length is 15 residues. CDR1 and CDR2 from the germline V gene are MNHNS and SASEGT. Trimming shortened V by 0 bases and J by 0 bases, and 6 bases separated the two germline ends. Written as DNA, the CDR3 is TGTGCCAGCAGTGAAGCTTATAGCTCCTACAATGAGCAGTTCTTC. It is translated as CASSEAYSSYNEQFF.

This clone was detected a few times. The chain has TRBV4-2 and TRBJ2-1, with TRBD1 identical over 7 bases. CDR1 and CDR2 (germline): LGHNA, YNFKEQ. The CDR3 extends over 15 amino acids. After removal of 0 bases from V and 5 bases from J, the junction contained 4 bases not matched to a gene. The CDR3 coding sequence is TGTGCCAGCAGCCAAGATGGACAGGTCCACAATGAGCAGTTCTTC. It translates to CASSQDGQVHNEQFF.

V and J are TRBV6-4 and TRBJ1-2; D is possibly TRBD1 (5 bases). The CDR3 extends over 14 amino acids. Trimming stripped 4 bases from V and 8 bases from J, with 17 bases between. Germline lookup yields CDR1 MRHNA and CDR2 SNTAGT. In DNA, the CDR3 is TGTGCCAGCAGTGCGGAGGGGAGGGGTGGAGGCTACACCTTC. Its translation: CASSAEGRGGGYTF.

In this sample, this clone is medium-sized (0.01 to 0.1%). The chain has TRBV2 and TRBJ2-7, with D perhaps matching TRBD1 (5 bases). V shed 8 bases and J shed 6 bases, with 11 bases lying between them. Germline V CDR1 and CDR2: SNHLY, FYNNEI. The CDR3 has 11 residues. In nucleotides, the CDR3 is TGTGCCAGCCGCAGGGAAGTCGAGCAGTACTTC. Its translation: CASRREVEQYF. Full variable domain (remainder filled in from reference TRBV2 and TRBJ2-7): EPEVTQTPSHQVTQMGQEVILRCVPISNHLYFYWYRQILGQKVEFLVSFYNNEISEKSEIFDDQFSVERPDGSNFTLKIRSTKLEDSAMYFCASRREVEQYFGPGTRLTVT.

The CDR3 DNA reads TGTGCCACCAGCAGCCAGGGGGCCCGTCAGCCCCAGCATTTT. Amino acid sequence: CATSSQGARQPQHF. The chain carries TRBV15 and TRBJ1-5, with TRBD1 identical over 8 bases. The CDR3 is made up of 14 amino acids. The junction had 4 bases not matched to a gene; V was cut back by 3 bases and J by 6 bases. In germline, CDR1 is LNHNV, CDR2 YYDKDF (reference sequence).

The rearrangement uses TRBV5-8 and TRBJ2-3; TRBD1 aligns across 9 bases. This CDR3 is 15 amino acids long. The junction had 10 bases not matched to a gene; V was cut back by 7 bases and J by 4 bases. The germline V gene has CDR1 SGHTS and CDR2 YDEGEE. CDR3 nucleotides: TGTGCCAGCTGGGATGGACAGGGGCAGTCAGATACGCAGTATTTT. Its translation is CASWDGQGQSDTQYF.

V and J are TRBV7-2 and TRBJ1-6; no firm D call. The CDR3 length is 13 residues. Germline lookup yields CDR1 SGHTA and CDR2 FQGNSA. V lost 5 bases to trimming and J lost 9 bases, with 11 bases between them. CDR3 nucleotides: TGTGCCAGCAGCCCCCCCGAGGGTTCACCCCTCCACTTT. Translated, it gives CASSPPEGSPLHF.

The J gene is TRBJ2-1, the V gene TRBV20-1; 10 positions match TRBD1. Germline-derived CDR1 and CDR2 are DFQATT and SNEGSKA (reference sequence). CDR3 length: 14 residues. J was trimmed by 9 bases and V by 1 base; bases with no gene match: 6. CDR3 loop: CSARAGTGASEQFF. The CDR3 DNA reads TGCAGTGCTAGAGCGGGGACAGGGGCGAGTGAGCAGTTCTTC.

The chain carries TRBV24-1 and TRBJ1-2; a possible D gene is TRBD1 (5 bases). There are 13 residues in the CDR3. Germline-derived CDR1 and CDR2 are KGHDR and SFDVKD. V lost 4 bases and J lost 5, with 10 bases in between. In nucleotides, the CDR3 is TGTGCCACCAGTGAGCAGGGATGGTATGGCTACACCTTC. Translation gives CATSEQGWYGYTF.

This clone has at least ten counts. The rearrangement uses TRBV4-1 and TRBJ2-1; TRBD2 is a possible D gene (6 bases). The V gene's germline CDR1 is MGHRA and CDR2 YSYEKL. CDR3 length equals 17 residues. Trimming removed 0 bases at V and 2 bases at J, with 14 bases between. CDR3 sequence: CASSQDWSGTAYNEQFF. CDR3 nucleotide sequence: TGCGCCAGCAGCCAAGACTGGTCAGGGACTGCCTACAATGAGCAGTTCTTC.

The chain is built from TRBV12-3 or TRBV12-4 and TRBJ2-1, with 10 bases matching TRBD2. This CDR3 contains 12 residues. The V and J ends lost 6 bases and 10 bases, in that order; junction bases with no gene match: 3. The CDR3 coding sequence is TGTGCCAGCAGACTAGCGGGGAGGGAGCAGTTCTTC. The encoded protein is CASRLAGREQFF.